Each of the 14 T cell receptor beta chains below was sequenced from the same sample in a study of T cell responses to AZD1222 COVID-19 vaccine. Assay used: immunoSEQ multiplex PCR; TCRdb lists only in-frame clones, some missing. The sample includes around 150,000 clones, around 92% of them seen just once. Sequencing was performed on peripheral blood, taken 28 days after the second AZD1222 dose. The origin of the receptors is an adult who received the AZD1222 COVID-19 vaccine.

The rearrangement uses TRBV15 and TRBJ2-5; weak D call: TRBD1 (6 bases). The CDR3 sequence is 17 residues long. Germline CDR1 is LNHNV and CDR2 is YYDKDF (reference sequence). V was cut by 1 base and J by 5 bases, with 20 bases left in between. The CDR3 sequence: CATSRGGRGWTEETQYF. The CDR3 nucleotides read TGTGCCACCAGCAGAGGTGGAAGGGGGTGGACGGAGGAGACCCAGTACTTC.

The CDR3 coding sequence is TGCAGCGGTGCTGGGACAGCCAAAAACATTCAGTACTTC. Translation gives CSGAGTAKNIQYF. V usage is TRBV29-1 and J usage is TRBJ2-4, with D perhaps TRBD1 or TRBD2 (5 bases each). The V end lost 7 bases, the J end lost 0 bases, and 10 bases lay between the germline ends. The CDR3 runs 13 residues. Germline-derived CDR1 and CDR2 are SQVTM and ANQGSEA.

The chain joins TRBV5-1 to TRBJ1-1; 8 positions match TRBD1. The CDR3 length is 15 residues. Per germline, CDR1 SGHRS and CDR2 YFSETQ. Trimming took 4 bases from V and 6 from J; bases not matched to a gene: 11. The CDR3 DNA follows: TGCGCCAGCAGCCCAGGACAGGGTGGGAGAGCTGAAGCTTTCTTT. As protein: CASSPGQGGRAEAFF.

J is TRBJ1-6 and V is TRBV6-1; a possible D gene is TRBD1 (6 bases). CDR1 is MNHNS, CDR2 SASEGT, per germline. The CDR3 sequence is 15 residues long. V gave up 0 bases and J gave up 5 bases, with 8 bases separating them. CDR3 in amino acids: CASSEAQGNNSPLHF. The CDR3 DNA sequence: TGTGCCAGCAGTGAAGCGCAGGGGAATAATTCACCCCTCCACTTT.

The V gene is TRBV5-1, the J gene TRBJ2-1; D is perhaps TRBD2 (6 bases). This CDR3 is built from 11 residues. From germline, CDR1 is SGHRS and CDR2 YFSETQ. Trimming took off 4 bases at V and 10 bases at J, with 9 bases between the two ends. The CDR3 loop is CASSRTKEQFF. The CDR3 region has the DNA TGCGCCAGCAGCCGGACTAAGGAGCAGTTCTTC.

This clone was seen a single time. CDR3 sequence (DNA): TGCGCCAGCAGCCAAGCGGTATATCAGCCCCAGCATTTT. This sequence encodes CASSQAVYQPQHF. The chain links TRBV4-3 to TRBJ1-5; D ambiguous. This CDR3 has 13 residues. With 1 base removed from V and 5 bases from J, the gap between germline ends came to 6 bases. The germline V gene encodes CDR1 LGHNA and CDR2 YSLEER.

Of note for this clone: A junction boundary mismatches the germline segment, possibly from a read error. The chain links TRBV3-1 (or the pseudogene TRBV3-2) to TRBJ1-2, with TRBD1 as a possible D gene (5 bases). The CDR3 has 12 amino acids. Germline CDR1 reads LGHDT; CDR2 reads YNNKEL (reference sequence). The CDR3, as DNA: TGTGCCAGCAGTCATAGATCCGGGGCCATTCACTTC. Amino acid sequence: CASSHRSGAIHF.

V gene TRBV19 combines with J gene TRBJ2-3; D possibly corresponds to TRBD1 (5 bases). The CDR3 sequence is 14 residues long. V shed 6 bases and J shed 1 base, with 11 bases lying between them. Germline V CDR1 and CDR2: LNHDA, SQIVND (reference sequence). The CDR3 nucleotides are TGTGCCAGTAGCGATCAGGGCGGCACAGATACGCAGTATTTT. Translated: CASSDQGGTDTQYF.

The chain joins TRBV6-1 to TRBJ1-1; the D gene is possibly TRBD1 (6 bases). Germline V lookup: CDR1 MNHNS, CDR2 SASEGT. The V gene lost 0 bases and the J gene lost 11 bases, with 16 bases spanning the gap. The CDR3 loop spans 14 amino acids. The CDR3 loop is CASSEASLPQGAFF. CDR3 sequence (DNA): TGTGCCAGCAGTGAAGCGTCCCTCCCCCAGGGGGCTTTCTTT.

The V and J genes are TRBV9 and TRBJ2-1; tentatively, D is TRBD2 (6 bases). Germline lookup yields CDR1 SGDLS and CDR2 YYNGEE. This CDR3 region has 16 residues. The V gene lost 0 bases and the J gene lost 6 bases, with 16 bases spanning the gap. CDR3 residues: CASSVATSGRLNEQFF. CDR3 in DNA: TGTGCCAGCAGCGTAGCTACCAGCGGGCGACTCAATGAGCAGTTCTTC.

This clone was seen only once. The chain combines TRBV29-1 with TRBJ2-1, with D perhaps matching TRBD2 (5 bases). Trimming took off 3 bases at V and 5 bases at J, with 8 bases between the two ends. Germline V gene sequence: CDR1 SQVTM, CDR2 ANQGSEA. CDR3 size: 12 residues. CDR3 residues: CSVDEGNNEQFF. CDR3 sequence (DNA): TGCAGCGTTGATGAGGGTAACAATGAGCAGTTCTTC.

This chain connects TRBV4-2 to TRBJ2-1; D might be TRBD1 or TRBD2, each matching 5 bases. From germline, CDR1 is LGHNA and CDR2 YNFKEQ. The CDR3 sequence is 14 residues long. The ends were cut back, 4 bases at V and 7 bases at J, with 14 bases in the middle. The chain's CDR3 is CASSLTDRGNEQFF. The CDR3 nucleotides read TGTGCCAGCAGCCTGACAGACCGAGGGAATGAGCAGTTCTTC.

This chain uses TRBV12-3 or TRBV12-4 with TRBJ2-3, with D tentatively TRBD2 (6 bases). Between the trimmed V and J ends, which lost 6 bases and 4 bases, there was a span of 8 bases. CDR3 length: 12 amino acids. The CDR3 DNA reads TGTGCCAGCAGCCGGGACTCAGATACGCAGTATTTT. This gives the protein CASSRDSDTQYF.

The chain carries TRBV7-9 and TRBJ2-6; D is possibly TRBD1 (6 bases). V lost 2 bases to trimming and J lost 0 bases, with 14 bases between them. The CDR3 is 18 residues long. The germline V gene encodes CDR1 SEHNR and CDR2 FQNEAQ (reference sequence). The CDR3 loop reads CASSLRGQLGSGANVLTF. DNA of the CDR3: TGTGCCAGCAGCTTACGTGGACAGCTCGGCTCTGGGGCCAACGTCCTGACTTTC.